Below, 32 T cell receptor beta chains from the same sample are listed, as sequenced in a study of patients and donors after allogeneic stem cell transplantation. TCRdb fed the RT-PCR reads into MiXCR, producing one record per CDR3 protein. The repertoire includes about a million distinct CDR3 sequences, roughly 18% of them detected once, and 5.5% to 6.5% sits in the top ten. The sequenced sample was blood, either unsorted or a sorted T cell fraction (not recorded which). The receptors here all came from a human donor who was either an allogeneic HSCT recipient or a stem cell or donor lymphocyte infusion donor (not recorded which). It is not recorded whose cells these are; they may come from a transplant donor.

This clonotype was seen a handful of times. J is TRBJ2-5 and V is TRBV5-1; 13 bases are shared with TRBD2. The CDR3 is made up of 16 amino acids. The germline V gene has CDR1 SGHRS and CDR2 YFSETQ. The ends lost 4 bases at V and 3 bases at J; junction bases unmatched: 6. CDR3 loop: CASSRAGLAGEETQYF. The CDR3 nucleotides are TGCGCCAGCAGCCGGGCAGGACTAGCGGGAGAAGAGACCCAGTACTTC.

This clonotype was seen a handful of times. The chain employs TRBV20-1 and TRBJ2-7; 8 bases line up with TRBD1. The CDR3 loop spans 13 amino acids. The J segment lost 4 bases and the V segment lost 0 bases, leaving 2 bases of the junction unmatched. The germline V gene has CDR1 DFQATT and CDR2 SNEGSKA (reference sequence). The CDR3 spells CSARERTGYEQYF. DNA for the CDR3: TGCAGTGCTAGAGAAAGGACAGGGTACGAGCAGTACTTC.

This chain connects TRBV7-9 to TRBJ2-1; TRBD2 matches at 10 bases. Germline CDR1 reads SEHNR; CDR2 reads FQNEAQ (reference sequence). V shed 5 bases, J shed 2 bases, and the junction held 6 bases outside the gene matches. The CDR3 has 16 amino acids. CDR3 nucleotide sequence: TGTGCCAGCAGCGCTAGAGCGGGAGGGCCCTACAATGAGCAGTTCTTC. Residues: CASSARAGGPYNEQFF. Using reference TRBV7-9 and TRBJ2-1 for the parts outside the CDR3, the full variable domain is DTGVSQNPRHKITKRGQNVTFRCDPISEHNRLYWYRQTLGQGPEFLTYFQNEAQLEKSRLLSDRFSAERPKGSFSTLEIQRTEQGDSAMYLCASSARAGGPYNEQFFGPGTRLTVL.

This clonotype has a single count. The chain combines TRBV2 with TRBJ2-5, with D maybe TRBD1 (6 bases). Trimming pared 5 bases from V and 5 bases from J, leaving 12 bases between. The CDR3 is 13 residues long. Germline V gene lookup returns CDR1 SNHLY and CDR2 FYNNEI. This CDR3 reads CASSRDTWETQYF. CDR3 coding DNA: TGTGCCAGCAGTCGGGACACCTGGGAGACCCAGTACTTC. Drawing the rest from reference TRBV2 and TRBJ2-5, the complete variable domain is EPEVTQTPSHQVTQMGQEVILRCVPISNHLYFYWYRQILGQKVEFLVSFYNNEISEKSEIFDDQFSVERPDGSNFTLKIRSTKLEDSAMYFCASSRDTWETQYFGPGTRLLVL.

This clonotype has more than one count but fewer than ten. The chain links TRBV6-5 to TRBJ2-7; D uncertain. V lost 4 bases, J lost 0 bases, and 13 bases lay in between. The CDR3 covers 15 residues. CDR1 is MNHEY, CDR2 SVGAGI, per germline. The CDR3 is CASSSETRSSYEQYF. Written as DNA, the CDR3 is TGTGCCAGCAGTTCCGAAACCAGGAGCTCCTACGAGCAGTACTTC.

This clonotype occurred many times. CDR3 in DNA: TGTGCCACCAGTGACCCGGGACTAGCGGGAGGCACAGATACGCAGTATTTT. Amino acids: CATSDPGLAGGTDTQYF. The chain has TRBV24-1 and TRBJ2-3, with 14 bases lining up with TRBD2. This CDR3 is 17 amino acids long. The junction had 3 bases not matched to a gene; V was cut back by 4 bases and J by 1 base. Germline CDR1 reads KGHDR; CDR2 reads SFDVKD.

This clonotype was counted at least ten times. The chain has TRBV6-1 and TRBJ1-5, with 7 bases matching TRBD1. J was trimmed by 1 base and V by 8 bases; bases with no gene match: 5. The CDR3 length is 14 residues. Germline CDR1 and CDR2: MNHNS and SASEGT. The chain's CDR3 is CASQGEVSNQPQHF. The CDR3 DNA is TGTGCCAGCCAGGGGGAGGTGAGCAATCAGCCCCAGCATTTT.

The J gene is TRBJ1-2, the V gene TRBV18; the D gene is possibly TRBD1 (5 bases). This CDR3 spans 14 amino acids. Trimming removed 2 bases from V and 4 bases from J, with 11 bases in between. Germline loops: CDR1 KGHSH, CDR2 LQKENI. CDR3 DNA sequence: TGTGCCAGCTCACCAGGACGCGGGACCTATGGCTACACCTTC. Its translation is CASSPGRGTYGYTF.

There are a few counts of this clonotype. V usage is TRBV21-1 and J usage is TRBJ1-2; TRBD1, as called in the table, went unchecked against the DNA. TRBV21-1 corresponds to a pseudogene. The length of the CDR3 is 16 residues. Here the CDR3 reads CASSKDPVGRNYGYTF. DNA for the CDR3: TGTGCCAGCAGCAAAGACCCTGTTGGACGGAACTATGGCTACACCTTC.

V is TRBV12-3 or TRBV12-4 and J is TRBJ2-1; tentative D call: TRBD2 (6 bases). Deletions cut 7 bases from V and 7 bases from J, with 11 bases between. The CDR3 totals 12 residues. As DNA, the CDR3 is TGTGCCAGCAATCCAGGAGGGAATGAGCAGTTCTTC. As protein: CASNPGGNEQFF.

This chain joins TRBV6-5 and TRBJ2-3; D perhaps matches TRBD2 (6 bases). Germline CDR1 reads MNHEY; CDR2 reads SVGAGI. This CDR3 is built from 15 residues. Between the trimmed V and J ends, which lost 0 bases and 8 bases, there was a span of 15 bases. The CDR3 sequence: CASSYSRERVGTQYF. For the CDR3, the DNA is TGTGCCAGCAGTTACTCCCGGGAGAGGGTCGGTACGCAGTATTTT.

This clonotype was seen a few times. The V and J genes are TRBV12-3 or TRBV12-4 and TRBJ1-5, with D perhaps TRBD1 (6 bases). The CDR3 has 14 residues. Trimming left V 7 bases short and J 4 bases short, with 14 bases between. The CDR3: CASKLGRGNQPQHF. For the CDR3, the DNA is TGTGCCAGCAAGCTTGGCAGGGGTAATCAGCCCCAGCATTTT.

The rearrangement links TRBV5-1 to TRBJ1-6; tentative D call: TRBD1 (5 bases). The V gene's germline CDR1 is SGHRS and CDR2 YFSETQ. The CDR3 length is 14 residues. V was cut by 0 bases and J by 6 bases, with 7 bases left in between. For the CDR3, the DNA is TGCGCCAGCAGCTTGGGGGACGTTAATTCACCCCTCCACTTT. Translated, it gives CASSLGDVNSPLHF.

The CDR3 DNA is TGTGCCAGCAGCCCAGGACTAGCGCGACACCAAGAGACCCAGTACTTC. This codes for CASSPGLARHQETQYF. This chain connects TRBV5-4 to TRBJ2-5; 9 bases fit TRBD2. There are 16 residues in the CDR3. Germline CDR1 SGHNT, CDR2 YYREEE (reference sequence). J gave up 0 bases and V 4 bases, and 7 bases lay outside the gene matches. The variable domain in full, completed from reference TRBV5-4 and TRBJ2-5, reads ETGVTQSPTHLIKTRGQQVTLRCSSQSGHNTVSWYQQALGQGPQFIFQYYREEENGRGNFPPRFSGLQFPNYSSELNVNALELDDSALYLCASSPGLARHQETQYFGPGTRLLVL.

The sample holds a few counts of this clonotype. The chain joins TRBV12-3 or TRBV12-4 to TRBJ2-1; 7 bases map to TRBD2. This CDR3 spans 17 amino acids. The junction had 12 bases not matched to a gene; V was cut back by 1 base and J by 6 bases. The CDR3 nucleotides read TGTGCCAGCAGTTTAGAGATGGGGGGGATCGTGGGCAATGAGCAGTTCTTC. This sequence encodes CASSLEMGGIVGNEQFF.

This clonotype came up many times. The CDR3 bases are TGTGCCAGCAATTCGGGAGTACACACAGATACGCAGTATTTT. Protein product: CASNSGVHTDTQYF. The V gene is TRBV9, the J gene TRBJ2-3; a weak D match, TRBD2 (6 bases). The CDR3 is made up of 14 amino acids. The V end was cut by 6 bases, the J end by 2 bases, with 13 bases between. The germline V gene encodes CDR1 SGDLS and CDR2 YYNGEE.

This clonotype was recorded once. The junction differs from germline at one of its ends, possibly a read error. V and J are TRBV7-7 and TRBJ2-1, with D unclear. The germline CDR1 and CDR2 sequences are SSHAT and FNYEAQ (reference sequence). The CDR3 length is 14 residues. The CDR3 coding sequence is TGTGCTAGCAGCTTAGCCCAGACACATAGTGAGCAGTTCTTC. Residues: CASSLAQTHSEQFF.

The rearrangement uses TRBV6-5 and TRBJ1-2, with D tentatively TRBD1 (5 bases). The CDR3 sequence is 13 residues long. Germline V gene lookup returns CDR1 MNHEY and CDR2 SVGAGI. The V gene lost 0 bases and the J gene lost 4 bases, with 6 bases spanning the gap. The CDR3 DNA sequence: TGTGCCAGCAGTTACTCAGGGGCCTATGGCTACACCTTC. Translated: CASSYSGAYGYTF.

Here the CDR3 reads CASSLITKETQYF. The DNA of the CDR3 is TGTGCCAGCAGCCTCATAACCAAGGAGACCCAGTACTTC. The chain has TRBV3-1 and TRBJ2-5; D gene uncertain. The CDR3 extends over 13 amino acids. V was pared by 4 bases and J by 5 bases, with 11 bases between. From germline, CDR1 is LGHDT and CDR2 YNNKEL (reference sequence).

The V gene is TRBV28, the J gene TRBJ2-3; 9 bases line up with TRBD2. The V and J ends lost 3 bases and 3 bases, in that order; junction bases with no gene match: 4. This CDR3 is built from 15 residues. The germline V gene encodes CDR1 MDHEN and CDR2 SYDVKM. The CDR3 nucleotides are TGTGCCAGCAGTTTCGGCGGGAGGGCGACAGATACGCAGTATTTT. Translation gives CASSFGGRATDTQYF. Looking up the rest from reference TRBV28 and TRBJ2-3 gives the full variable domain: DVKVTQSSRYLVKRTGEKVFLECVQDMDHENMFWYRQDPGLGLRLIYFSYDVKMKEKGDIPEGYSVSREKKERFSLILESASTNQTSMYLCASSFGGRATDTQYFGPGTRLTVL.

As concerns this clonotype: The junction does not match germline at one end; this may be a read error. V and J are TRBV6-1 and TRBJ1-5; no firm D call. Germline V gene data show CDR1 as MNHNS and CDR2 as SASEGT. The CDR3 is 14 residues long. CDR3 sequence (DNA): TGTGCCAGCTGTGAAGGATGGACCGATCAGCCCCAGCATTTT. Translating it yields CASCEGWTDQPQHF.

This chain joins TRBV11-3 and TRBJ2-3; 7 nucleotides match TRBD1. The CDR3 is made up of 16 amino acids. V trimming: 0 bases; J trimming: 7 bases; junction bases outside the gene matches: 10. In germline, CDR1 is SGHNT, CDR2 YENEEA. The CDR3 spells CASSLEVRQGVNTQYF. CDR3 DNA: TGTGCCAGCAGCTTAGAGGTTCGGCAGGGGGTAAATACGCAGTATTTT.

The chain employs TRBV5-1 and TRBJ2-1, with 7 bases lining up with TRBD2. The germline gives CDR1 SGHRS, CDR2 YFSETQ. The junction had 8 bases not matched to a gene; V was cut back by 1 base and J by 7 bases. CDR3 length equals 15 residues. The CDR3 DNA is TGCGCCAGCAGCTTGATGGCGGGAGAGATAAATGAGCAGTTCTTC. Translating gives CASSLMAGEINEQFF. Full variable domain (rest looked up from reference TRBV5-1 and TRBJ2-1): KAGVTQTPRYLIKTRGQQVTLSCSPISGHRSVSWYQQTPGQGLQFLFEYFSETQRNKGNFPGRFSGRQFSNSRSEMNVSTLELGDSALYLCASSLMAGEINEQFFGPGTRLTVL.

The CDR3: CASGTGDRGNYGYTF. CDR3 nucleotides: TGTGCCAGTGGGACCGGGGACAGGGGCAACTATGGCTACACCTTC. J is TRBJ1-2 and V is TRBV19, with TRBD1 matching 10 bases. The V gene end was trimmed by 8 bases and the J gene end by 2 bases; junction bases not matched to a gene: 8. The germline CDR1 and CDR2 sequences are LNHDA and SQIVND (reference sequence). The CDR3 consists of 15 residues.

V is TRBV29-1 and J is TRBJ2-3; 10 bases align to TRBD2. The length of the CDR3 is 15 residues. In germline, CDR1 is SQVTM, CDR2 ANQGSEA. V lost 7 bases and J lost 0; bases outside the gene matches: 7. CDR3 in amino acids: CSASGGAGSTDTQYF. The CDR3 region has the DNA TGCAGCGCAAGCGGGGGGGCCGGGAGCACAGATACGCAGTATTTT.

This clonotype was observed a handful of times. The chain links TRBV2 to TRBJ1-1, with unresolved D. Germline-derived CDR1 and CDR2 are SNHLY and FYNNEI. The V end was cut by 7 bases, the J end by 0 bases, with 12 bases between. The CDR3 consists of 14 residues. The CDR3 protein is CASNLQHLNTEAFF. CDR3 DNA sequence: TGTGCCAGCAATCTCCAACACTTGAACACTGAAGCTTTCTTT.

In its sample, this clonotype was seen a few times. V and J are TRBV7-9 and TRBJ2-2, with D unclear. CDR1 and CDR2 (germline): SEHNR, FQNEAQ (reference sequence). Trimming removed 2 bases at V and 5 bases at J, with 18 bases between. The CDR3 is made up of 17 amino acids. The CDR3 bases are TGTGCCAGCAGCTTATTATTAGGTCCCACTAAGACCGGGGAGCTGTTTTTT. Its protein product is CASSLLLGPTKTGELFF. Combining the CDR3 with reference TRBV7-9 and TRBJ2-2 gives the whole variable domain DTGVSQNPRHKITKRGQNVTFRCDPISEHNRLYWYRQTLGQGPEFLTYFQNEAQLEKSRLLSDRFSAERPKGSFSTLEIQRTEQGDSAMYLCASSLLLGPTKTGELFFGEGSRLTVL.

The chain combines TRBV9 with TRBJ1-1, with TRBD1 matching over 9 bases. V shed 3 bases and J 4 bases; nucleotides not matched to a gene: 10. The CDR3 extends over 16 amino acids. Germline CDR1 SGDLS, CDR2 YYNGEE. The CDR3 bases are TGTGCCAGCAGCGGCATACAGGGGGCCTTTGTCACTGAAGCTTTCTTT. Translating it yields CASSGIQGAFVTEAFF.

The chain couples TRBV2 to TRBJ2-6, with D unclear. The CDR3 totals 14 residues. V was trimmed by 7 bases and J by 3 bases, leaving 10 bases between them. CDR1 and CDR2 from the germline V gene are SNHLY and FYNNEI. CDR3 loop: CASIGWHGANVLTF. The CDR3 region has the DNA TGTGCCAGCATAGGGTGGCATGGGGCCAACGTCCTGACTTTC.

This clonotype showed up just a few times. This chain joins TRBV12-3 or TRBV12-4 and TRBJ2-2; D gene unclear. V shed 5 bases and J shed 4 bases, with 11 bases lying between them. The CDR3 consists of 14 residues. DNA for the CDR3: TGTGCCAGCAGTAGCCGGGTCTCCACCGGGGAGCTGTTTTTT. It is translated as CASSSRVSTGELFF.

This clonotype has just a few counts. This sequence joins TRBV10-3 and TRBJ1-1; TRBD1 matches 7 bases. Germline values: CDR1 ENHRY, CDR2 SYGVKD. The CDR3 contains 15 residues. V was pared by 11 bases and J by 0 bases, with 12 bases of the junction left unmatched. CDR3 sequence (DNA): TGTGCCGCCAGGGGGTACAGGGACATGAACACTGAAGCTTTCTTT. Protein: CAARGYRDMNTEAFF.

In its sample, this clonotype was seen a few times. The rearrangement uses TRBV4-1 and TRBJ1-1; possibly TRBD1 for D (6 bases). V gave up 4 bases and J gave up 6 bases, with 15 bases separating them. The CDR3 sequence is 14 residues long. Germline V CDR1 and CDR2: MGHRA, YSYEKL. CDR3 DNA: TGCGCCAGCAGCCCACCTACAGGGATGGCTGAAGCTTTCTTT. Protein: CASSPPTGMAEAFF.